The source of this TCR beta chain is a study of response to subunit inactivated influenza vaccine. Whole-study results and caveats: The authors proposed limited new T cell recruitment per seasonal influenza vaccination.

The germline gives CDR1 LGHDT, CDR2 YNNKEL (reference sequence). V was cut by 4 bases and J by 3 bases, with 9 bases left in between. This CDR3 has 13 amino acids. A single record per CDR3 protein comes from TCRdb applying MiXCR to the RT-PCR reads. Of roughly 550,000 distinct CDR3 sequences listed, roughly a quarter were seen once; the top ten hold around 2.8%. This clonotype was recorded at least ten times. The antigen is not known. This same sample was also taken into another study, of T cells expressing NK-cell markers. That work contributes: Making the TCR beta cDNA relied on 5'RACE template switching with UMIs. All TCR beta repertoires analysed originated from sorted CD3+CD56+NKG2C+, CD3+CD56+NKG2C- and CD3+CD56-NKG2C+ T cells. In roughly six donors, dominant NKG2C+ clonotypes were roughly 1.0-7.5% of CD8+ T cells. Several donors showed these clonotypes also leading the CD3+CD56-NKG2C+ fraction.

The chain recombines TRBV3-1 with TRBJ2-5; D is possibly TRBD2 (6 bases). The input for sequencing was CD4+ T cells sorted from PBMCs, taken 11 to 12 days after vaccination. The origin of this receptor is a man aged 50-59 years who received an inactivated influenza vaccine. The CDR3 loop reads CASSPGLKETQYF. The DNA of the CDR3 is TGTGCCAGCAGCCCGGGACTCAAAGAGACCCAGTACTTC.